This TCR beta chain came from a study of T cell responses to AZD1222 COVID-19 vaccine. Study results and limitations: The reported proportion of spike-specific TCRs targeting unmutated variant regions was nearly half.

Germline trimming cut 7 bases from V and 4 bases from J; bases unmatched to any gene: 4. Germline lookup yields CDR1 LNHDA and CDR2 SQIVND (reference sequence). This CDR3 comprises 15 residues. Using immunoSEQ multiplex PCR, the repertoire was profiled, and TCRdb retains in-frame clones only, with some absent. This table has around 140,000 clones, approximately 92% appearing once. Comments on this clone: Its antigen is unknown.

The TCR sequence derives from an adult who received the AZD1222 COVID-19 vaccine. The chain carries TRBV19 and TRBJ2-1, with 13 bases aligning to TRBD2. The sample here was peripheral blood, taken 28 days after the second AZD1222 dose. The CDR3 loop reads CASTTSGGLYNEQFF. The CDR3 DNA sequence: TGTGCCAGTACGACTAGCGGGGGGCTATACAATGAGCAGTTCTTC.